This TCR beta chain stems from a study of shared clonotypes between healthy human individuals. Produced via immunoSEQ multiplex PCR; TCRdb's table is partial and in-frame only. The table shows just over 95,000 clones, with 67% occurring only once. This clone has ten or more counts. Sample: memory CD8+ T cells sorted from blood. Subset reported: CD45RO+ cells pooled with CCR7-negative TemRA cells. This TCR came from a man in his thirties or forties in good health.

The DNA of the CDR3 is TGTGCCAGCAGCTTTAACGAGGGGCTTGAGCAGTTCTTC. It encodes CASSFNEGLEQFF. This chain connects TRBV7-9 to TRBJ2-1; D is tentatively TRBD1 or TRBD2 (5 bases each). Germline loops: CDR1 SEHNR, CDR2 FQNEAQ (reference sequence). The CDR3 is 13 residues long. V shed 3 bases and J shed 9 bases, with 12 bases lying between them. The entire variable domain, with the rest obtained from reference TRBV7-9 and TRBJ2-1, is as follows: DTGVSQNPRHKITKRGQNVTFRCDPISEHNRLYWYRQTLGQGPEFLTYFQNEAQLEKSRLLSDRFSAERPKGSFSTLEIQRTEQGDSAMYLCASSFNEGLEQFFGPGTRLTVL.